A selection of T cell receptor beta chains follows, all from one sample in a study of blood T cell repertoires in COVID-19. Using immunoSEQ multiplex PCR, the repertoire was profiled, and TCRdb retains in-frame clones only, with some absent. The sample includes around 200,000 clones, roughly nine tenths of them seen just once. The sequencing input was PBMCs or T cells enriched from blood (not recorded which). These TCRs come from a woman in her 40s with acute COVID-19. Each CDR3 is given with its conserved first and last residue. D genes are given only for firm matches. Expanded clones get a size class; other rows say once, few or many, or leave the size out.

CDR3 length: 15; V gene: TRBV19; clone size: NA; J gene: TRBJ1-3; D gene: NA; CDR3 protein: CASSPLYSSGNTIYF; CDR3 DNA: TGTGCCAGCTCGCCCCTGTACAGCTCTGGAAACACCATATATTTT
CDR3 length: 13; V gene: TRBV2; clone size: NA; J gene: TRBJ1-1; D gene: NA; CDR3 protein: CASTPRRDTEAFF; CDR3 DNA: TGTGCCAGCACCCCTCGGAGGGACACTGAAGCTTTCTTT
CDR3 length: 15; V gene: TRBV19; clone size: NA; J gene: TRBJ1-3; D gene: TRBD1; CDR3 protein: CASSQGGNSGNTIYF; CDR3 DNA: TGTGCCAGTAGCCAGGGGGGAAACTCTGGAAACACCATATATTTT
CDR3 length: 17; V gene: TRBV27; clone size: NA; J gene: TRBJ2-7; D gene: TRBD2; CDR3 protein: CASTARGTSGQSYEQYF; CDR3 DNA: TGTGCCAGCACCGCCCGCGGGACTAGCGGGCAATCCTACGAGCAGTACTTC
CDR3 length: 15; V gene: TRBV2; clone size: NA; J gene: TRBJ2-3; D gene: TRBD2; CDR3 protein: CASKTSGGASYTQYF; CDR3 DNA: TGTGCCAGCAAAACTAGCGGGGGGGCTTCGTATACGCAGTATTTT
CDR3 length: 19; V gene: TRBV27; clone size: NA; J gene: TRBJ1-6; D gene: TRBD1; CDR3 protein: CASSGSARGRSSYNSPLHF; CDR3 DNA: TGTGCCAGCAGTGGGAGCGCCAGGGGGAGATCCTCCTATAATTCACCCCTCCACTTT
CDR3 length: 16; V gene: TRBV30; clone size: NA; J gene: TRBJ2-3; D gene: TRBD1; CDR3 protein: CAWSTSDRGMTDTQYF; CDR3 DNA: TGTGCCTGGAGCACTTCGGACAGGGGGATGACAGATACGCAGTATTTT
CDR3 length: 16; V gene: TRBV18; clone size: NA; J gene: TRBJ1-3; D gene: NA; CDR3 protein: CASSPPTRPIGNTIYF; CDR3 DNA: TGTGCCAGCTCACCCCCGACACGGCCGATCGGAAACACCATATATTTT
CDR3 length: 17; V gene: TRBV19; clone size: NA; J gene: TRBJ2-1; D gene: TRBD1; CDR3 protein: CASSITGGKVSYNEQFF; CDR3 DNA: TGTGCCAGTAGTATTACAGGGGGTAAGGTATCCTACAATGAGCAGTTCTTC
CDR3 length: 18; V gene: TRBV10-2; clone size: few; J gene: TRBJ2-1; D gene: TRBD2; CDR3 protein: CASSEERLAGVSYNEQFF; CDR3 DNA: TGCGCCAGCAGTGAGGAGAGACTAGCGGGAGTGTCCTACAATGAGCAGTTCTTC
CDR3 length: 17; V gene: TRBV3-1/TRBV3-2; clone size: few; J gene: TRBJ1-2; D gene: NA; CDR3 protein: CASSQGRGLANNYGYTF; CDR3 DNA: TGTGCCAGCAGCCAAGGGAGGGGACTGGCCAACAACTATGGCTACACCTTC
CDR3 length: 12; V gene: TRBV3-1/TRBV3-2; clone size: NA; J gene: TRBJ1-1; D gene: NA; CDR3 protein: CASGHLNTEAFF; CDR3 DNA: TGTGCCAGTGGACACCTAAACACTGAAGCTTTCTTT
CDR3 length: 15; V gene: TRBV7-9; clone size: NA; J gene: TRBJ1-1; D gene: TRBD1; CDR3 protein: CASTTTGTENTEAFF; CDR3 DNA: TGTGCCAGCACCACCACCGGGACAGAGAACACTGAAGCTTTCTTT
CDR3 length: 14; V gene: TRBV7-6; clone size: NA; J gene: TRBJ2-1; D gene: TRBD2; CDR3 protein: CASSLAGEYNEQFF; CDR3 DNA: TGTGCCAGCAGTCTAGCGGGGGAGTACAATGAGCAGTTCTTC
CDR3 length: 19; V gene: TRBV7-2; clone size: once; J gene: TRBJ2-3; D gene: TRBD2; CDR3 protein: CASSLSGQREGRVADTQYF; CDR3 DNA: TGTGCCAGCAGCTTATCTGGCCAGCGGGAGGGCCGGGTTGCAGATACGCAGTATTTT
CDR3 length: 15; V gene: TRBV2; clone size: NA; J gene: TRBJ2-1; D gene: NA; CDR3 protein: CASSETMVQGHEQFF; CDR3 DNA: TGTGCCAGCAGTGAGACCATGGTCCAGGGTCATGAGCAGTTCTTC
CDR3 length: 13; V gene: TRBV29-1; clone size: NA; J gene: TRBJ1-1; D gene: NA; CDR3 protein: CSVTVGGGTEAFF; CDR3 DNA: TGCAGCGTTACCGTGGGGGGGGGCACTGAAGCTTTCTTT
CDR3 length: 20; V gene: TRBV28; clone size: NA; J gene: TRBJ2-1; D gene: TRBD2; CDR3 protein: CASSLGVASGFLSSYNEQFF; CDR3 DNA: TGTGCCAGCAGTTTAGGAGTGGCTAGCGGTTTTTTAAGCTCCTACAATGAGCAGTTCTTC
CDR3 length: 14; V gene: TRBV11-2; clone size: NA; J gene: TRBJ2-7; D gene: TRBD1; CDR3 protein: CASSHGTGSYEQYF; CDR3 DNA: TGTGCCAGCAGCCACGGGACAGGATCCTACGAGCAGTACTTC
CDR3 length: 13; V gene: TRBV29-1; clone size: NA; J gene: TRBJ2-1; D gene: TRBD2; CDR3 protein: CSVRAGAYNEQFF; CDR3 DNA: TGCAGCGTTCGAGCGGGAGCCTACAATGAGCAGTTCTTC
CDR3 length: 12; V gene: TRBV19; clone size: NA; J gene: TRBJ1-2; D gene: NA; CDR3 protein: CASAYRNYGYTF; CDR3 DNA: TGTGCCAGTGCCTACAGGAACTATGGCTACACCTTC
CDR3 length: 17; V gene: TRBV3-1/TRBV3-2; clone size: NA; J gene: TRBJ1-5; D gene: NA; CDR3 protein: CASSQAGEIDSNQPQHF; CDR3 DNA: TGTGCCAGCAGCCAAGCCGGGGAAATCGACAGCAATCAGCCCCAGCATTTT
CDR3 length: 13; V gene: TRBV5-1; clone size: NA; J gene: TRBJ2-1; D gene: NA; CDR3 protein: CASSSGLYNEQFF; CDR3 DNA: TGCGCCAGCAGCTCCGGACTTTACAATGAGCAGTTCTTC
CDR3 length: 13; V gene: TRBV5-5; clone size: few; J gene: TRBJ1-3; D gene: TRBD1; CDR3 protein: CASSATGAYTIYF; CDR3 DNA: TGTGCCAGCAGCGCGACAGGGGCTTACACCATATATTTT
CDR3 length: 13; V gene: TRBV19; clone size: NA; J gene: TRBJ2-3; D gene: TRBD2; CDR3 protein: CASRTGGSDTQYF; CDR3 DNA: TGTGCCAGTAGGACGGGAGGATCCGATACGCAGTATTTT
CDR3 length: 14; V gene: TRBV7-2; clone size: NA; J gene: TRBJ1-2; D gene: NA; CDR3 protein: CASSSIQGHYGYTF; CDR3 DNA: TGTGCCAGCAGCTCTATACAGGGCCACTATGGCTACACCTTC
CDR3 length: 11; V gene: TRBV30; clone size: NA; J gene: TRBJ2-1; D gene: NA; CDR3 protein: CAWASRNEQFF; CDR3 DNA: TGTGCCTGGGCTAGCCGGAATGAGCAGTTCTTC
CDR3 length: 16; V gene: TRBV28; clone size: NA; J gene: TRBJ1-1; D gene: TRBD1; CDR3 protein: CASSLDRRSMNTEAFF; CDR3 DNA: TGTGCCAGCAGTTTGGACAGGAGGTCCATGAACACTGAAGCTTTCTTT
CDR3 length: 15; V gene: TRBV2; clone size: NA; J gene: TRBJ2-1; D gene: NA; CDR3 protein: CASRGRAAGIEEQFF; CDR3 DNA: TGTGCCAGCAGGGGACGGGCGGCGGGGATTGAGGAGCAGTTCTTC
CDR3 length: 13; V gene: TRBV5-1; clone size: NA; J gene: TRBJ2-7; D gene: NA; CDR3 protein: CASSLAVPYEQYF; CDR3 DNA: TGCGCCAGCAGCTTGGCCGTCCCCTACGAGCAGTACTTC
CDR3 length: 18; V gene: TRBV19; clone size: NA; J gene: TRBJ2-6; D gene: TRBD1; CDR3 protein: CASSINAGGRAGANVLTF; CDR3 DNA: TGTGCCAGTAGTATTAACGCAGGGGGAAGGGCTGGGGCCAACGTCCTGACTTTC
CDR3 length: 14; V gene: TRBV5-6; clone size: NA; J gene: TRBJ2-3; D gene: TRBD2; CDR3 protein: CAFTRAGGTDTQYF; CDR3 DNA: TGTGCCTTCACCCGGGCGGGAGGGACAGATACGCAGTATTTT
CDR3 length: 17; V gene: TRBV2; clone size: once; J gene: TRBJ2-7; D gene: TRBD2; CDR3 protein: CASHTGTSRGYAYEQYF; CDR3 DNA: TGTGCCAGCCATACCGGGACTAGCAGGGGGTATGCCTACGAGCAGTACTTC
CDR3 length: 16; V gene: TRBV29-1; clone size: NA; J gene: TRBJ2-3; D gene: TRBD2; CDR3 protein: CSVKGTSGSNTDTQYF; CDR3 DNA: TGCAGCGTAAAGGGGACTAGCGGGAGTAACACAGATACGCAGTATTTT
CDR3 length: 19; V gene: TRBV5-4; clone size: NA; J gene: TRBJ2-3; D gene: TRBD2; CDR3 protein: CASSPGTSGGPGSTDTQYF; CDR3 DNA: TGTGCCAGCAGCCCCGGGACTAGCGGGGGGCCGGGCAGCACAGATACGCAGTATTTT
CDR3 length: 18; V gene: TRBV19; clone size: NA; J gene: TRBJ2-3; D gene: TRBD2; CDR3 protein: CASSADHGLAGSTDTQYF; CDR3 DNA: TGTGCCAGTAGTGCCGACCATGGACTAGCGGGATCCACAGATACGCAGTATTTT
CDR3 length: 12; V gene: TRBV7-9; clone size: NA; J gene: TRBJ2-5; D gene: TRBD1; CDR3 protein: CALGTGKETQYF; CDR3 DNA: TGTGCCTTAGGGACAGGGAAAGAGACCCAGTACTTC